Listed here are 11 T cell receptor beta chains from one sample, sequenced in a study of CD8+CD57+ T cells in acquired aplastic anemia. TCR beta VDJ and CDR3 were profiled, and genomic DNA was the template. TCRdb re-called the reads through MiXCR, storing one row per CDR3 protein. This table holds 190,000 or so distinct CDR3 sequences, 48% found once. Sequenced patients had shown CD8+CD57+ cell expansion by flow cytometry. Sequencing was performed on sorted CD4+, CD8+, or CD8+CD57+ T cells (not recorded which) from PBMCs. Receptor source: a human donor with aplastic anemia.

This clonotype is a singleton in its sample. The CDR3 coding sequence is TGCGCCAGCACCCGGGACAGGGCTTCGAACACTGAAGCTTTCTTT. Translating it yields CASTRDRASNTEAFF. The rearrangement joins TRBV5-1 to TRBJ1-1, with 9 nucleotides matching TRBD1. The CDR3 sequence is 15 residues long. Per the germline V gene, CDR1 is SGHRS and CDR2 is YFSETQ. V gave up 6 bases and J gave up 1 base; unmatched junction bases: 7.

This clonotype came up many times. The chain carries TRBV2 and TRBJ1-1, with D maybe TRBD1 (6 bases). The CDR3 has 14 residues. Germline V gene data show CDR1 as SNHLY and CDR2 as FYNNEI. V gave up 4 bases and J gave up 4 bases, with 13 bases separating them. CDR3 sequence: CASSVRGHFTEAFF. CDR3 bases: TGTGCCAGCAGTGTTAGGGGACACTTCACTGAAGCTTTCTTT. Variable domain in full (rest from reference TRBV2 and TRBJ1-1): EPEVTQTPSHQVTQMGQEVILRCVPISNHLYFYWYRQILGQKVEFLVSFYNNEISEKSEIFDDQFSVERPDGSNFTLKIRSTKLEDSAMYFCASSVRGHFTEAFFGQGTRLTVV.

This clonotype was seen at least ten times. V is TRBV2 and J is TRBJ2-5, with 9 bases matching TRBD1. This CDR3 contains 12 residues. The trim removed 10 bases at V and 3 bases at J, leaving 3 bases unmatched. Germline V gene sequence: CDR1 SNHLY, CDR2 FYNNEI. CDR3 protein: CAIGDREETQYF. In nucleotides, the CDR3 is TGTGCCATCGGGGACAGGGAAGAGACCCAGTACTTC.

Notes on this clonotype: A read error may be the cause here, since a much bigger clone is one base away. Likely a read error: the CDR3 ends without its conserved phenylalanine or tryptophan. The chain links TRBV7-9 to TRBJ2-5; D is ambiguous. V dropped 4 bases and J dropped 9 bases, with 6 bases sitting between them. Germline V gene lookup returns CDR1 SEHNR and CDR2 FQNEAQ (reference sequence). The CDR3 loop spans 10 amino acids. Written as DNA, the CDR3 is TGTGCCAGCAGCTCATGGCCCCAGTACCTC. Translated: CASSSWPQYL.

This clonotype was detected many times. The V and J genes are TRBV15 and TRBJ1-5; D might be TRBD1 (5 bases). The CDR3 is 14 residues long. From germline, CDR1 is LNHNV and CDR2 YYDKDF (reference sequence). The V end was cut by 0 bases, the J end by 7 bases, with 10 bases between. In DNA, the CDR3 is TGTGCCACCAGCAGAGATTTAAGGGACCAGCCCCAGCATTTT. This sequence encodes CATSRDLRDQPQHF.

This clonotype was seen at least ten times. The chain's CDR3 is CASSAVWGPGGYTF. The CDR3 DNA reads as TGTGCCAGCAGCGCTGTCTGGGGTCCCGGGGGCTACACCTTC. This chain joins TRBV7-2 and TRBJ1-2; D remains ambiguous. The CDR3 loop spans 14 amino acids. The V gene lost 5 bases and the J gene lost 8 bases, with 18 bases spanning the gap. The germline V gene has CDR1 SGHTA and CDR2 FQGNSA.

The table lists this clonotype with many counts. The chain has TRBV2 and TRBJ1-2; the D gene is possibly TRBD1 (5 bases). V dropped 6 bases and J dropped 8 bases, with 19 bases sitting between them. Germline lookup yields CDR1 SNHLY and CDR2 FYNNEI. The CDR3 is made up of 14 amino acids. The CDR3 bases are TGTGCCAGCAGCGACCAGGGCACTGCCTACGGCTACACCTTC. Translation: CASSDQGTAYGYTF.

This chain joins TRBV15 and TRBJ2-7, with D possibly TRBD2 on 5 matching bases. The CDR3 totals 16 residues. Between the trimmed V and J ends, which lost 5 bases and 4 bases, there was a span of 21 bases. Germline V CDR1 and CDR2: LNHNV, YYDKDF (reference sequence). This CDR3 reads CATSPGESGSGYEQYF. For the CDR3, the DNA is TGTGCCACCAGCCCCGGGGAATCGGGGAGTGGGTACGAGCAGTACTTC.

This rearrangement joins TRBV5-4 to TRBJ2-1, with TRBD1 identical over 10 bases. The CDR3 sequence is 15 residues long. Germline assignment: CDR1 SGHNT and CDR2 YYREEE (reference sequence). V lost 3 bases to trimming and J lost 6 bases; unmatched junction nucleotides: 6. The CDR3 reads CASSCGQGVGNEQFF. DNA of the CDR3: TGTGCCAGCAGCTGCGGACAGGGGGTTGGCAATGAGCAGTTCTTC. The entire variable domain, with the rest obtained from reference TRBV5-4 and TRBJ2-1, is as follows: ETGVTQSPTHLIKTRGQQVTLRCSSQSGHNTVSWYQQALGQGPQFIFQYYREEENGRGNFPPRFSGLQFPNYSSELNVNALELDDSALYLCASSCGQGVGNEQFFGPGTRLTVL.

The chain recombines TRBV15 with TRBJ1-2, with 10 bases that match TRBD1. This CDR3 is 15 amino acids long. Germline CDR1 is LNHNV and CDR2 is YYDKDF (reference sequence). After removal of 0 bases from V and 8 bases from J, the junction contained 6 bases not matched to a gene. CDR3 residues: CATSRERQGARGYTF. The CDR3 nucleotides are TGTGCCACCAGCAGAGAAAGACAGGGGGCGAGAGGCTACACCTTC.

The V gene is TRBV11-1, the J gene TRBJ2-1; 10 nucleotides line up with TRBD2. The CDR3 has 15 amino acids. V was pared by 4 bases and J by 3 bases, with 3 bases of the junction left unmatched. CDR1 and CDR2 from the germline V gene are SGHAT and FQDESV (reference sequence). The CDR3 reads CASSSSGGGYNEQFF. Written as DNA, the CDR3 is TGTGCCAGCAGCTCAAGCGGGGGGGGCTACAATGAGCAGTTCTTC.